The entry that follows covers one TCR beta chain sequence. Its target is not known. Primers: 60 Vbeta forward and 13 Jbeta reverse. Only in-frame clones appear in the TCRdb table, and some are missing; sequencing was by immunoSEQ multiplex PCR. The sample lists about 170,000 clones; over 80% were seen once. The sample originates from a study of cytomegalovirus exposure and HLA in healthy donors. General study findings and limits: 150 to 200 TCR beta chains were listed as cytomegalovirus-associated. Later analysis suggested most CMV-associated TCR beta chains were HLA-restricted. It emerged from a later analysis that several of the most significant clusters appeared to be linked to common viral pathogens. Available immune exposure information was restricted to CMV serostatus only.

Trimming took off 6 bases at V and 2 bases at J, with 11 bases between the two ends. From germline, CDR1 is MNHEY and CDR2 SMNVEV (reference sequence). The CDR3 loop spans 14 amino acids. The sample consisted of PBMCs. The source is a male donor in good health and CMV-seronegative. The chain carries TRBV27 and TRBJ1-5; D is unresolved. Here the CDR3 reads CASRRLVGNQPQHF. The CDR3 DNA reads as TGTGCCAGCAGGCGGTTAGTCGGCAATCAGCCCCAGCATTTT.